These 2 T cell receptor beta chains were sequenced from one sample in a study of T cells after yellow fever vaccination. TCRdb re-called the 5' RACE reads with MiXCR, one entry per CDR3 protein. This sample has about 210,000 distinct CDR3 sequences, with 6.7% found just once. The sample in question was CD4+ T cells sorted from PBMCs, obtained on the day of the yellow fever booster vaccination. Source of these receptors: a man under 40 who received the YFV17D yellow fever vaccine.

In this sample, this clonotype turned up a few times. This chain uses TRBV29-1 with TRBJ2-7; D not certain. Germline V gene sequence: CDR1 SQVTM, CDR2 ANQGSEA. Trimming left V 6 bases short and J 6 bases short, with 21 bases between. The CDR3 contains 14 residues. The CDR3 DNA reads as TGCAGCGTCCTTTATAGGCGCGAGACTGGCGAGCAGTACTTC. Encoded protein: CSVLYRRETGEQYF.

The sample holds many counts of this clonotype. The chain carries TRBV27 and TRBJ2-2; no clear D gene. Trimming shortened V by 3 bases and J by 2 bases, and 4 bases separated the two germline ends. This CDR3 region has 13 residues. Germline V CDR1 and CDR2: MNHEY, SMNVEV (reference sequence). CDR3 in DNA: TGTGCCAGCAGTTTGTTCAACACCGGGGAGCTGTTTTTT. As protein: CASSLFNTGELFF.